Below, 13 T cell receptor beta chains from the same sample are listed, as sequenced in a study of T-cell reconstitution after alpha-beta-depleted transplantation in children. TCRbeta library construction was performed incorporating unique molecular identifiers. TCRdb re-called the PCR reads through MiXCR, storing one row per CDR3 protein. The sample lists more than 85,000 distinct CDR3 sequences, 10% occurring once. The source material was PBMCs from the stem cell graft donor, sampled from the stem cell graft. The source of these receptors is a human donor who donated a stem cell graft to a child with acute lymphoblastic leukemia.

There are many counts of this clonotype. The chain recombines TRBV7-6 with TRBJ2-5; D remains unclear. Germline V gene sequence: CDR1 SGHVS, CDR2 FNYEAQ. CDR3 size: 11 residues. Trimming removed 6 bases at V and 2 bases at J, with 4 bases between. CDR3 amino acids: CASRAQETQYF. CDR3 DNA sequence: TGTGCCAGCAGGGCGCAAGAGACCCAGTACTTC.

This clonotype was seen repeatedly, ten times or more. The chain joins TRBV7-8 to TRBJ1-5; D remains ambiguous. Germline values: CDR1 SGHVS, CDR2 FQNEAQ. V was cut by 5 bases and J by 5 bases, with 13 bases left in between. This CDR3 contains 14 residues. The CDR3 sequence: CASSPTLRDQPQHF. CDR3 nucleotide sequence: TGTGCCAGCAGCCCGACCCTAAGGGATCAGCCCCAGCATTTT.

This clonotype was detected ten times or more. V usage is TRBV10-1 and J usage is TRBJ2-1; 8 positions agree with TRBD2. The CDR3 covers 15 residues. Germline CDR1 is WNHNN and CDR2 is SYGVQD (reference sequence). V was pared by 2 bases and J by 1 base, with 1 base of the junction left unmatched. This chain's CDR3 is CASSEERGSYNEQFF. The CDR3 DNA is TGCGCCAGCAGTGAGGAGCGGGGGTCCTACAATGAGCAGTTCTTC.

This clonotype was counted at least ten times. The J gene is TRBJ2-1, the V gene TRBV20-1; D is unresolved. Germline values: CDR1 DFQATT, CDR2 SNEGSKA (reference sequence). The CDR3 consists of 11 residues. The ends were cut back, 2 bases at V and 10 bases at J, with 9 bases in the middle. The CDR3 region is CSARSRLEQFF. In nucleotides, the CDR3 is TGCAGTGCTAGATCACGGCTGGAGCAGTTCTTC.

This clonotype showed up many times. The chain uses TRBV5-8 and TRBJ2-7, with a weak D call TRBD2 (6 bases). V gave up 4 bases and J gave up 3 bases, with 17 bases separating them. Germline-derived CDR1 and CDR2 are SGHTS and YDEGEE. The CDR3 spans 15 residues. The CDR3 nucleotides read TGTGCCAGCAGCCGTAGCGGAGGTTACTTCTACGAGCAGTACTTC. Translation gives CASSRSGGYFYEQYF.

The chain combines TRBV27 with TRBJ1-5; D may be TRBD1 (6 bases). Germline V lookup: CDR1 MNHEY, CDR2 SMNVEV (reference sequence). Deletions cut 10 bases from V and 0 bases from J, with 13 bases between. The CDR3 totals 14 residues. The CDR3 bases are TGTGCCACCCGGACAGTTTATAGCAATCAGCCCCAGCATTTT. This encodes CATRTVYSNQPQHF.

This clonotype appeared many times. The V call is TRBV12-3 or TRBV12-4, the J call TRBJ1-4; 7 bases are a match to TRBD1. V lost 5 bases and J lost 7; bases outside the gene matches: 7. The CDR3 sequence is 14 residues long. The CDR3 reads CASSAGTVFEKLFF. CDR3 sequence (DNA): TGTGCCAGCAGTGCCGGGACAGTCTTTGAAAAACTGTTTTTT.

The table lists this clonotype with many counts. The chain links TRBV3-1 to TRBJ2-2; 8 bases map to TRBD2. J was trimmed by 5 bases and V by 6 bases; bases with no gene match: 5. CDR1 is LGHDT, CDR2 YNNKEL, per germline (reference sequence). The CDR3 runs 14 residues. In DNA, the CDR3 is TGTGCCAGCAGTCCGGGACTAGTAACCGGGGAGCTGTTTTTT. This gives the protein CASSPGLVTGELFF.

As DNA, the CDR3 is TGTGCCAGCGGCCCCGGGCCTAGCGGCTACGAGCAGTACTTC. This translates into CASGPGPSGYEQYF. This chain uses TRBV5-6 with TRBJ2-7, with 7 bases matching TRBD2. The germline V gene has CDR1 SGHDT and CDR2 YYEEEE. Trimming took 7 bases from V and 3 from J; bases not matched to a gene: 10. This CDR3 is built from 14 residues.

This clonotype was observed many times. The chain is built from TRBV6-5 and TRBJ2-5; no clear D gene. The CDR3 spans 11 residues. Germline V gives CDR1 MNHEY, CDR2 SVGAGI. V was shortened by 7 bases and J by 7 bases, with 10 bases between the two germline ends. The CDR3 DNA sequence: TGTGCCAGCACCCGCTCTGGGACCCAGTACTTC. It codes for CASTRSGTQYF.

This clonotype was detected only a few times. The chain is built from TRBV20-1 and TRBJ2-6; TRBD2 aligns across 7 bases. Germline V gene data show CDR1 as DFQATT and CDR2 as SNEGSKA (reference sequence). After removal of 5 bases from V and 2 bases from J, the junction contained 6 bases not matched to a gene. The CDR3 covers 15 residues. In DNA, the CDR3 is TGCAGTGCTCAGAGTGGGGGGGCTGGGGCCAACGTCCTGACTTTC. This sequence encodes CSAQSGGAGANVLTF.

This clonotype was counted at least ten times. The V call is TRBV20-1, the J call TRBJ1-5; no clear D. The V end was cut by 0 bases, the J end by 0 bases, with 6 bases between. Per germline, CDR1 DFQATT and CDR2 SNEGSKA (reference sequence). The CDR3 totals 14 residues. CDR3: CSAREPNSNQPQHF. In DNA form, the CDR3 reads TGCAGTGCTAGAGAACCCAATAGCAATCAGCCCCAGCATTTT.

This clonotype was picked up many times. The V call is TRBV20-1, the J call TRBJ1-5, with 7 positions matching TRBD1. This CDR3 comprises 16 residues. Germline CDR1 DFQATT, CDR2 SNEGSKA (reference sequence). The V segment lost 1 base and the J segment 3 bases; nucleotides outside the gene matches: 9. The CDR3 DNA follows: TGCAGTGCTAGAGGAAAGGTCGGGACAGTCAATCAGCCCCAGCATTTT. Translation: CSARGKVGTVNQPQHF.